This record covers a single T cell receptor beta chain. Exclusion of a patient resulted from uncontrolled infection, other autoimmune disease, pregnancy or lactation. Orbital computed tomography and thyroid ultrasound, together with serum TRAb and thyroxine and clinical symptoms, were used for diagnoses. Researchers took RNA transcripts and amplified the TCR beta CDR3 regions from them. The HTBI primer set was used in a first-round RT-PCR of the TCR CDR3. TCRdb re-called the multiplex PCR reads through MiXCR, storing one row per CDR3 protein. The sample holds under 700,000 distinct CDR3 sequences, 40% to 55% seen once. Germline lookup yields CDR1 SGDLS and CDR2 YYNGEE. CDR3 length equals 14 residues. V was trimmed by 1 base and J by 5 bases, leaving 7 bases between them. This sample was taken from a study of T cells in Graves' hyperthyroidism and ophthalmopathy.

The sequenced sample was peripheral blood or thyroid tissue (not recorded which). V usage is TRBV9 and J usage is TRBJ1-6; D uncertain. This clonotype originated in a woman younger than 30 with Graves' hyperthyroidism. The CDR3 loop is CASSVSGHNSPLHF. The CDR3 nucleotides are TGTGCCAGCAGCGTAAGTGGGCATAATTCACCCCTCCACTTT.